This is a list of T cell receptor beta chains from one sample in a study of tumor-infiltrating lymphocytes in oesophageal squamous cell carcinoma. TCRdb re-called the PCR reads with MiXCR, one entry per CDR3 protein. The sample lists 15,000 to 20,000 distinct CDR3 sequences, 50% occurring once. Material: esophageal tumor tissue. These TCRs come from a male donor with esophageal squamous cell carcinoma. CDR3s include the opening cysteine and the closing phenylalanine or tryptophan. Each record gives: V gene, D gene, clone size, J gene, CDR3 DNA, CDR3 protein. A D gene is named only where the DNA matches it firmly. Not all rows give a size; the values are once, few, many and, for expanded clones, a class.

TRBV7-9	TRBD2	.	TRBJ2-1	TGTGCCAGCAGCTTAGGAGCGGGAGGGCACCATCACAATGAGCAGTTCTTC	CASSLGAGGHHHNEQFF
TRBV7-3	.	few	TRBJ2-3	TGTGCCAGCAGCTTGAATGGCCTCACAGATACGCAGTATTTT	CASSLNGLTDTQYF
TRBV7-2	.	few	TRBJ2-1	TGTGCCAGCAGCTTAGAACAGATATACAATGAGCAGTTCTTC	CASSLEQIYNEQFF
TRBV7-8	.	.	TRBJ2-5	TGTGCCAGCAGGACACATGTCCAAGAGACCCAGTACTTC	CASRTHVQETQYF
TRBV27	.	many	TRBJ2-3	TGTGCCAGCAGTTTATCGAGGGTGGATACGCAGTATTTT	CASSLSRVDTQYF
TRBV5-5	TRBD2	many	TRBJ2-5	TGTGCCAGCAGCTTCGGGACTAGCGGGAGGGGGGAGACCCAGTACTTC	CASSFGTSGRGETQYF
TRBV7-8	.	few	TRBJ2-3	TGTGCCAGCAGCTTAGGGGACAACTACCTCCCCCAGTATTTT	CASSLGDNYLPQYF
TRBV5-6	.	few	TRBJ2-7	TGTGCCAGCAGCCCACAAGGGAACCCCTACGAGCAGTACTTC	CASSPQGNPYEQYF
TRBV28	.	.	TRBJ1-1	TGTGCCAGCAGTTTAGGTATGAACACTGAAGCTTTCTTT	CASSLGMNTEAFF
TRBV7-6	.	.	TRBJ2-7	TGTGCCAGCAGCTTAGAACTTTACGAGCAGTACTTC	CASSLELYEQYF
TRBV11-2	TRBD2	few	TRBJ2-1	TGTGCCAGCAGCTTAAGGGATTCTAGCGGGGGCGCCGTTTTGTTCTTC	CASSLRDSSGGAVLFF
TRBV12-5	TRBD2	few	TRBJ2-1	TGTGCTAGTGGTTTGGGGACTAGAAACAATGAGCAGTTCTTC	CASGLGTRNNEQFF
TRBV6-1	.	.	TRBJ1-2	TGTGCCAGCAGCCCGGGACAAAACTATGGCTACACCTTC	CASSPGQNYGYTF
TRBV11-3	.	.	TRBJ2-3	TGTGCCAGCAGCTTAGATCGGAGCACAGATACGCAGTATTTT	CASSLDRSTDTQYF
TRBV7-2	.	few	TRBJ2-7	TGTGCCAGCAGCTCGGACAGTTCCTACGAGCAGTACTTC	CASSSDSSYEQYF
TRBV7-8	TRBD2	.	TRBJ2-1	TGTGCCAGCAGCTTAGGAAGACTAGCGGGAGCGAATGAGCAGTTCTTC	CASSLGRLAGANEQFF
TRBV4-1	.	medium-sized	TRBJ2-5	TGCGCCAGCAGCCAAGACGGCGTAAGAGTAGGTGGGACCCAGTACTTC	CASSQDGVRVGGTQYF
TRBV12-3/TRBV12-4	.	.	TRBJ2-1	TGTGCCAGCAGTCAGAATAGGTGGAATGAGCAGTTCTTC	CASSQNRWNEQFF
TRBV6-1	TRBD1	.	TRBJ2-5	TGTGCCACTTGGGACAGGGTGGAGACCCAGTACTTC	CATWDRVETQYF
TRBV7-9	.	medium-sized	TRBJ1-2	TGTGCCAGCAGCTTATCGGGGGGCCTTAACTATGGCTACACCTTC	CASSLSGGLNYGYTF
TRBV5-1	TRBD2	.	TRBJ2-1	TGCGCCAGCAGCTTGGGGTCCGTGTCGACTAGCGGGGTTCCCTACGAGCAGTTCTTC	CASSLGSVSTSGVPYEQFF
TRBV12-3/TRBV12-4	TRBD2	.	TRBJ2-7	TGTGCCAGCAGCTTACTAGCGGGAGAACCCTACGAGCAGTACTTC	CASSLLAGEPYEQYF
TRBV11-2	.	.	TRBJ2-2	TGTGCCAGCAGCTTACGCGGTGGCTGGGAGAACACCGGGGAGCTGTTTTTT	CASSLRGGWENTGELFF
TRBV7-1	.	.	TRBJ2-1	TGTGCCAGCGGACGGAACAATGAGCAGTTCTTC	CASGRNNEQFF
TRBV7-2	TRBD2	few	TRBJ2-5	TGTGCCAGCAGCCAGGGACTAGCGGGAACAGTCGGGAAGACCCAGTACTTC	CASSQGLAGTVGKTQYF
TRBV7-2	.	few	TRBJ2-1	TGTGCCAGCAGCTTAGAGGCGGAGGTGGAGCAGTTCTTC	CASSLEAEVEQFF
TRBV7-2	.	.	TRBJ2-4	TGTGCCAGCAGTTGGGGACTTACGAACACTGAAGCTTTCTTC	CASSWGLTNTEAFF
TRBV5-4	TRBD2	many	TRBJ2-5	TGCGCCAGCAGTACGACTAGCGGGAAAGAGACCCAGTACTTC	CASSTTSGKETQYF
TRBV7-6	.	.	TRBJ1-3	TGTGCCAGCAGCCAGGGGCCAGGGACTGGAAACACCATATATTTT	CASSQGPGTGNTIYF
TRBV28	.	many	TRBJ1-2	TGTGCCAGCAGAACCTCTAGTTGGTTACGGCCGGGGTTGGAAGGCTACACCTTC	CASRTSSWLRPGLEGYTF
TRBV2	TRBD2	.	TRBJ2-7	TGTGCCAGCAGTGAGAGGGGCGGGGGATTCTACGAGCAGTACTTC	CASSERGGGFYEQYF
TRBV11-2	.	few	TRBJ2-6	TGTGCCAGCAGCCCCCGGGGTTGG	CASSPRGW
TRBV7-2	.	few	TRBJ1-2	TGTGCCAGCAGCTTAGACACAAACTATGGCTACACCTTC	CASSLDTNYGYTF
TRBV5-1	TRBD2	.	TRBJ2-6	TGCGCCAGCAGCTTGGGACTAGCGGGCGGTGACTCTGGGGCCAACGTCCTGACTTTC	CASSLGLAGGDSGANVLTF
TRBV7-3	.	.	TRBJ2-5	TGTGCCAGCAGTAGAGGGAAATCGGAGACCCAGTACTTC	CASSRGKSETQYF
TRBV12-3/TRBV12-4	TRBD1	.	TRBJ2-1	TGTGCCAGCCGCCGACAGGGGAACTACAATGAGCAGTTCTTC	CASRRQGNYNEQFF
TRBV6-1	.	.	TRBJ2-3	TGTGCCAGCATTCAAAGGGGGGGAGTCGGTCTTGCGGATACGCAGTATTTT	CASIQRGGVGLADTQYF
TRBV6-1	TRBD2	many	TRBJ2-3	TGTGCCAGCACGGCGGGGGGCATGGATACGCAGTATTTT	CASTAGGMDTQYF
TRBV7-8	.	.	TRBJ2-5	TGTGCCAGCAGCCATTATGAAGGACTTCCCGGGGAGACCCAGTACTTC	CASSHYEGLPGETQYF